This TCR beta chain came from a study of PD-1 blockade in classical Hodgkin lymphoma. Overall study context: Every 2 weeks, patients got 3 mg/kg intravenous nivolumab.

Remarks on this clone: The antigen is unknown.

Produced via immunoSEQ multiplex PCR; TCRdb's table is partial and in-frame only. The sample holds about 26,000 clones, roughly 68% seen once. Regarding the study as a whole: Newly diagnosed patients and complete responders had comparable diversity at baseline. The study reported lower baseline TCR diversity in newly diagnosed patients than in healthy donors. Significant TCR diversity gains by C4D1 occurred in CD4+ but not CD8+ cells.

Each and every patient relapsed after autologous stem cell transplantation, and patients got differing brentuximab vedotin exposure. This TCR was recovered from a human donor with classical Hodgkin lymphoma. The input for sequencing was peripheral blood mononuclear cells (PBMCs), taken before the second cycle of nivolumab.

CDR3: CASSRGSGELFF. CDR3 in DNA: TGCGCCAGCAGCCGGGGGTCCGGGGAGCTGTTTTTT. The chain links TRBV5-1 to TRBJ2-2; TRBD2 might be the D (6 bases). Between the trimmed V and J ends, which lost 4 bases and 6 bases, there was a span of 7 bases. Per the germline V gene, CDR1 is SGHRS and CDR2 is YFSETQ. The CDR3 sequence is 12 residues long. Variable domain in full (rest from reference TRBV5-1 and TRBJ2-2): KAGVTQTPRYLIKTRGQQVTLSCSPISGHRSVSWYQQTPGQGLQFLFEYFSETQRNKGNFPGRFSGRQFSNSRSEMNVSTLELGDSALYLCASSRGSGELFFGEGSRLTVL.